The rows below give T cell receptor beta chains drawn from one sample of a study of T cell repertoires in cytomegalovirus infection. For these TCRs, the target antigens are not known. TCRdb fed the reads into MiXCR, producing one record per CDR3 protein. The repertoire includes 140,000 to 150,000 distinct CDR3 sequences, about 32% of them detected once, and 45% to 55% sits in the top ten. The starting material was CD8+ T cells from cultured PBMCs, obtained from culture after CMV antigen stimulation. Receptors were obtained from a human donor in good health (CMV status not recorded). Some clones in this sample may be carry-over from other donors' samples. Both conserved end residues are part of each CDR3. Fields, in order: V gene, D gene, J gene, clone size, CDR3 protein, CDR3 DNA. A D gene is named only where the DNA matches it firmly. Clone size is not always given. Where it is, it says once, few, many or a class for expanded clones.

v_call: TRBV28
d_call: -
j_call: TRBJ2-5
clone_size: many
cdr3_aa: CASGETQYF
cdr3_nt: TGTGCCAGCGGGGAGACCCAGTACTTC

v_call: TRBV12-3/TRBV12-4
d_call: -
j_call: TRBJ2-2
clone_size: -
cdr3_aa: CASSLLQANTGELFF
cdr3_nt: TGTGCCAGCAGTTTGCTACAGGCAAACACCGGGGAGCTGTTTTTT

v_call: TRBV27
d_call: -
j_call: TRBJ2-2
clone_size: once
cdr3_aa: CASSLNPGANTGELFF
cdr3_nt: TGTGCCAGCAGTTTAAACCCAGGGGCTAACACCGGGGAGCTGTTTTTT

v_call: TRBV19
d_call: -
j_call: TRBJ2-2
clone_size: few
cdr3_aa: CASSILSTGELFF
cdr3_nt: TGTGCCAGTAGTATATTGAGCACCGGGGAGCTGTTTTTT

v_call: TRBV4-2
d_call: -
j_call: TRBJ1-2
clone_size: few
cdr3_aa: CASSQDSGHDGYTF
cdr3_nt: TGTGCCAGCAGCCAAGATAGCGGACATGATGGCTACACCTTC

v_call: TRBV9
d_call: -
j_call: TRBJ2-3
clone_size: -
cdr3_aa: CASSVAETVKTDTQYF
cdr3_nt: TGTGCCAGCAGCGTAGCCGAGACAGTCAAGACAGATACGCAGTATTTT

v_call: TRBV11-2
d_call: -
j_call: TRBJ2-1
clone_size: -
cdr3_aa: CASSTRDEQFF
cdr3_nt: TGTGCCAGCAGCACTAGGGATGAGCAGTTCTTC

v_call: TRBV5-5
d_call: -
j_call: TRBJ1-3
clone_size: -
cdr3_aa: CASSYPDSGNTIYF
cdr3_nt: TGTGCCAGCAGTTATCCGGACTCTGGAAACACCATATATTTT

v_call: TRBV7-4
d_call: -
j_call: TRBJ2-7
clone_size: -
cdr3_aa: CASSLAGEQYEQYF
cdr3_nt: TGTGCCAGCAGCTTGGCAGGGGAGCAGTACGAGCAGTACTTC

v_call: TRBV10-3
d_call: -
j_call: TRBJ1-1
clone_size: few
cdr3_aa: CATRSEGINTEAFF
cdr3_nt: TGTGCCACGCGGTCAGAAGGGATAAACACTGAAGCTTTCTTT

v_call: TRBV6-2/TRBV6-3
d_call: TRBD1
j_call: TRBJ2-2
clone_size: few
cdr3_aa: CASSYERSGQFTGELFF
cdr3_nt: TGTGCCAGCAGTTATGAACGTTCGGGACAGTTCACCGGGGAGCTGTTTTTT

v_call: TRBV5-6
d_call: -
j_call: TRBJ1-2
clone_size: few
cdr3_aa: CASETQNRDTNYGYTF
cdr3_nt: TGTGCCAGCGAGACGCAAAACCGGGACACCAACTATGGCTACACCTTC

v_call: TRBV6-6
d_call: -
j_call: TRBJ2-1
clone_size: few
cdr3_aa: CASREGRNEQFF
cdr3_nt: TGTGCCAGCAGGGAGGGGCGCAATGAGCAGTTCTTC

v_call: TRBV6-1
d_call: -
j_call: TRBJ2-1
clone_size: many
cdr3_aa: CASRVRGSEYYNEQFF
cdr3_nt: TGTGCCAGCAGAGTGCGCGGGTCAGAATACTACAATGAGCAGTTCTTC

v_call: TRBV2
d_call: TRBD2
j_call: TRBJ2-1
clone_size: few
cdr3_aa: CASCPGLAARNEQFF
cdr3_nt: TGTGCCAGTTGTCCGGGACTAGCGGCGAGGAATGAGCAGTTCTTC

v_call: TRBV3-1
d_call: TRBD1
j_call: TRBJ1-6
clone_size: once
cdr3_aa: CGSSPQGGNSPLHF
cdr3_nt: TGTGGCAGCAGCCCCCAGGGGGGGAATTCACCCCTCCACTTT

v_call: TRBV7-9
d_call: -
j_call: TRBJ1-1
clone_size: once
cdr3_aa: CASSQTGNTEAFF
cdr3_nt: TGTGCCAGCAGTCAAACAGGGAACACTGAAGCTTTCTTT

v_call: TRBV7-9
d_call: -
j_call: TRBJ1-4
clone_size: -
cdr3_aa: CASSLGPEEAFNEKLFF
cdr3_nt: TGTGCCAGCAGCTTAGGGCCTGAAGAAGCCTTTAATGAAAAACTATTTTTT

v_call: TRBV20-1
d_call: TRBD1
j_call: TRBJ1-1
clone_size: few
cdr3_aa: CSAFSQGAETEAFF
cdr3_nt: TGCAGTGCGTTTTCACAGGGGGCTGAAACTGAAGCTTTCTTT

v_call: TRBV7-9
d_call: -
j_call: TRBJ1-2
clone_size: -
cdr3_aa: CASSLGGVDGYTF
cdr3_nt: TGTGCCAGCAGCTTAGGGGGCGTAGATGGCTACACCTTC

v_call: TRBV2
d_call: TRBD2
j_call: TRBJ2-7
clone_size: few
cdr3_aa: CASSEMASGGNYEQYF
cdr3_nt: TGTGCCAGCAGTGAAATGGCTAGCGGGGGGAACTACGAGCAGTACTTC

v_call: TRBV19
d_call: -
j_call: TRBJ1-1
clone_size: many
cdr3_aa: CASSYGDTEAFF
cdr3_nt: TGTGCCAGTAGTTACGGGGACACTGAAGCTTTCTTT

v_call: TRBV27
d_call: -
j_call: TRBJ2-3
clone_size: -
cdr3_aa: CASSIGPGDTQYF
cdr3_nt: TGTGCCAGCAGTATAGGTCCTGGGGATACGCAGTATTTT

v_call: TRBV2
d_call: -
j_call: TRBJ2-4
clone_size: once
cdr3_aa: CASRSTVTKNIQYF
cdr3_nt: TGTGCCAGCAGGTCGACGGTGACCAAAAACATTCAGTACTTC

v_call: TRBV4-1
d_call: -
j_call: TRBJ1-3
clone_size: once
cdr3_aa: CASSQAERSGNTIYF
cdr3_nt: TGCGCCAGCAGCCAAGCGGAGAGGTCTGGAAACACCATATATTTT

v_call: TRBV5-1
d_call: -
j_call: TRBJ2-3
clone_size: -
cdr3_aa: CASSLDHEGDTQYF
cdr3_nt: TGCGCCAGCAGCTTGGACCACGAGGGCGATACGCAGTATTTT

v_call: TRBV6-8
d_call: -
j_call: TRBJ2-2
clone_size: few
cdr3_aa: CASSYGGGTGELFF
cdr3_nt: TGTGCCAGCAGTTACGGCGGAGGGACCGGGGAGCTGTTTTTT

v_call: TRBV7-9
d_call: -
j_call: TRBJ2-2
clone_size: -
cdr3_aa: CASSFIDRAFLAGELFF
cdr3_nt: TGTGCCAGCAGCTTCATAGACCGGGCTTTTTTGGCCGGGGAGCTGTTTTTT

v_call: TRBV6-6
d_call: TRBD1
j_call: TRBJ2-7
clone_size: -
cdr3_aa: CASWDSYEQYF
cdr3_nt: TGTGCCAGCTGGGACAGCTACGAGCAGTACTTC

v_call: TRBV19
d_call: -
j_call: TRBJ1-6
clone_size: -
cdr3_aa: CASSNPGIGTLSPLHF
cdr3_nt: TGTGCCAGTAGTAACCCCGGGATAGGAACTCTTTCACCCCTCCACTTT

v_call: TRBV10-3
d_call: TRBD1
j_call: TRBJ2-7
clone_size: -
cdr3_aa: CAISRTGGSYEQYF
cdr3_nt: TGTGCCATCAGTCGGACAGGGGGCTCCTACGAGCAGTACTTC

v_call: TRBV7-8
d_call: TRBD2
j_call: TRBJ2-3
clone_size: few
cdr3_aa: CASSRPPGLEGPTDTQYF
cdr3_nt: TGTGCCAGCAGCCGCCCCCCGGGACTAGAGGGCCCCACAGATACGCAGTATTTT

v_call: TRBV11-2
d_call: -
j_call: TRBJ2-5
clone_size: -
cdr3_aa: CASSLVITQETQYF
cdr3_nt: TGTGCCAGCAGCTTAGTTATCACCCAAGAGACCCAGTACTTC

v_call: TRBV19
d_call: -
j_call: TRBJ2-1
clone_size: -
cdr3_aa: CASNDSPGSNEQFF
cdr3_nt: TGTGCCAGTAACGACAGCCCCGGCTCCAATGAGCAGTTCTTC

v_call: TRBV12-5
d_call: TRBD1
j_call: TRBJ2-7
clone_size: -
cdr3_aa: CASGTGTAYEQYF
cdr3_nt: TGTGCTAGTGGCACCGGGACAGCATACGAGCAGTACTTC